This section outlines one TCR beta chain sequence together with its context. What it recognizes is unknown. This same CDR3 is encoded by further DNA sequences in the sample. This specimen belongs to a study of T cells after posttransplantation cyclophosphamide. Study-wide findings and caveats: Recipient CMV seropositivity and CMV reactivation strongly tracked TRB clonality. Donor CD8+ memory clones often dominated recipient blood repertoires at later times.

This CDR3 is built from 12 residues. V lost 3 bases to trimming and J lost 4 bases, with 4 bases between them. Germline V gives CDR1 ENHRY, CDR2 SYGVKD. On the day of bone marrow donation, the related graft donor provided peripheral blood. The table came from immunoSEQ multiplex PCR; TCRdb's copy has only in-frame clones and leaves some out. The sample shows about 66,000 clones, 90% to 95% of them seen only once. The sequenced sample was PBMCs. This chain uses TRBV10-3 with TRBJ1-5; D is undetermined. The sequence was collected from a woman aged 30 to 39 in good health and a related stem cell transplant donor. The CDR3 DNA follows: TGTGCCATCAGTGACAGAAATCAGCCCCAGCATTTT. This codes for CAISDRNQPQHF.